The T cell receptor beta chain under discussion was sequenced for a study of T cells in Graves' hyperthyroidism and ophthalmopathy. Study-level results: A model using 13 V-J features told ophthalmopathy apart from stable hyperthyroidism. Prediction of ophthalmopathy progression came a median roughly 7.1 months pre-onset.

For this clonotype: Antigen specificity is unknown.

The source of the PBMCs was 8 to 10 ml of fresh peripheral blood. The investigators amplified TCR beta CDR3 regions from RNA transcripts. In the first-round RT-PCR of the TCR CDR3, the HTBI primer set was used. MiXCR was run by TCRdb on the multiplex PCR reads, yielding one entry per CDR3 protein. This sample yields fewer than 350,000 distinct CDR3 sequences, of which roughly 18% are seen a single time; 45% to 50% belongs to the top ten. The receptor was isolated from a woman between 45 and 65 years old with Graves' hyperthyroidism. Sequencing was carried out using blood.

The CDR3 DNA reads TGTGCTAGTGGTTTCCTACTAGCGGGAGTTCCCATTAACACCGGGGAGCTGTTTTTT. Translating gives CASGFLLAGVPINTGELFF. The V gene is TRBV12-5, the J gene TRBJ2-2; 11 bases are shared with TRBD2. V lost 3 bases, J lost 2 bases, and 11 bases stayed unmatched. This CDR3 has 19 residues. Germline V CDR1 and CDR2: LGHNT, FRNRAP.